This entry lists 5 T cell receptor beta chains sequenced from one sample in a study of T-cell memory formation after mild COVID-19. Each CDR3 protein is one row after TCRdb ran MiXCR on the 5' RACE reads. The top ten clones hold approximately 13% of a sample with roughly 450,000 distinct CDR3 sequences, over 15% of them seen once. Source material: PBMCs or a T cell subset sorted from them (not recorded which). All receptors come from an adult woman who had mild COVID-19 (a few samples of this study predate the infection). Cell type and time point are not known.

This clonotype was counted a few times. The rearrangement joins TRBV19 to TRBJ2-1; 13 nucleotides line up with TRBD2. Germline V gene data show CDR1 as LNHDA and CDR2 as SQIVND (reference sequence). J lost 8 bases, V lost 5 bases, and 6 bases had no gene match. This CDR3 has 15 residues. CDR3: CASSGGTSGMDEQFF. The CDR3, as DNA: TGTGCCAGTAGTGGCGGGACTAGCGGGATGGATGAGCAGTTCTTC. The full variable domain, in which reference TRBV19 and TRBJ2-1 provide the parts outside the CDR3, is DGGITQSPKYLFRKEGQNVTLSCEQNLNHDAMYWYRQDPGQGLRLIYYSQIVNDFQKGDIAEGYSVSREKKESFPLTVTSAQKNPTAFYLCASSGGTSGMDEQFFGPGTRLTVL.

This clonotype appeared many times. The chain employs TRBV7-9 and TRBJ1-1; weak D call: TRBD1 (5 bases). The germline V gene has CDR1 SEHNR and CDR2 FQNEAQ (reference sequence). The CDR3 extends over 13 amino acids. Between the trimmed V and J ends, which lost 4 bases and 1 base, there was a span of 7 bases. CDR3 nucleotides: TGTGCCAGCAGCTCACAGGAGAACACTGAAGCTTTCTTT. Protein product: CASSSQENTEAFF.

The table lists this clonotype with many counts. CDR3 in amino acids: CSPGQLNYGYTF. Written as DNA, the CDR3 is TGCAGTCCCGGACAGCTCAACTATGGCTACACCTTC. The rearrangement joins TRBV20-1 to TRBJ1-2; tentatively, D is TRBD1 (6 bases). Trimming removed 8 bases from V and 2 bases from J, with 12 bases in between. The CDR3 totals 12 residues. Germline V gene lookup returns CDR1 DFQATT and CDR2 SNEGSKA (reference sequence).

J is TRBJ2-3 and V is TRBV24-1; D perhaps matches TRBD1 (5 bases). The germline gives CDR1 KGHDR, CDR2 SFDVKD. Trimming left V 3 bases short and J 2 bases short, with 14 bases between. The CDR3 covers 16 residues. The CDR3, as DNA: TGTGCCACCAGTGATCCATCTGGGGCGGCCACAGATACGCAGTATTTT. It translates to CATSDPSGAATDTQYF.

This clonotype was observed a handful of times. The rearrangement joins TRBV4-1 to TRBJ2-2; 8 bases map to TRBD2. The germline V gene has CDR1 MGHRA and CDR2 YSYEKL. The V and J ends lost 6 bases and 4 bases, in that order; junction bases with no gene match: 7. This CDR3 comprises 15 residues. The CDR3 nucleotides are TGCGCCAGCAGGGCAGCGGGAGTGGGCACCGGGGAGCTGTTTTTT. Residues: CASRAAGVGTGELFF.